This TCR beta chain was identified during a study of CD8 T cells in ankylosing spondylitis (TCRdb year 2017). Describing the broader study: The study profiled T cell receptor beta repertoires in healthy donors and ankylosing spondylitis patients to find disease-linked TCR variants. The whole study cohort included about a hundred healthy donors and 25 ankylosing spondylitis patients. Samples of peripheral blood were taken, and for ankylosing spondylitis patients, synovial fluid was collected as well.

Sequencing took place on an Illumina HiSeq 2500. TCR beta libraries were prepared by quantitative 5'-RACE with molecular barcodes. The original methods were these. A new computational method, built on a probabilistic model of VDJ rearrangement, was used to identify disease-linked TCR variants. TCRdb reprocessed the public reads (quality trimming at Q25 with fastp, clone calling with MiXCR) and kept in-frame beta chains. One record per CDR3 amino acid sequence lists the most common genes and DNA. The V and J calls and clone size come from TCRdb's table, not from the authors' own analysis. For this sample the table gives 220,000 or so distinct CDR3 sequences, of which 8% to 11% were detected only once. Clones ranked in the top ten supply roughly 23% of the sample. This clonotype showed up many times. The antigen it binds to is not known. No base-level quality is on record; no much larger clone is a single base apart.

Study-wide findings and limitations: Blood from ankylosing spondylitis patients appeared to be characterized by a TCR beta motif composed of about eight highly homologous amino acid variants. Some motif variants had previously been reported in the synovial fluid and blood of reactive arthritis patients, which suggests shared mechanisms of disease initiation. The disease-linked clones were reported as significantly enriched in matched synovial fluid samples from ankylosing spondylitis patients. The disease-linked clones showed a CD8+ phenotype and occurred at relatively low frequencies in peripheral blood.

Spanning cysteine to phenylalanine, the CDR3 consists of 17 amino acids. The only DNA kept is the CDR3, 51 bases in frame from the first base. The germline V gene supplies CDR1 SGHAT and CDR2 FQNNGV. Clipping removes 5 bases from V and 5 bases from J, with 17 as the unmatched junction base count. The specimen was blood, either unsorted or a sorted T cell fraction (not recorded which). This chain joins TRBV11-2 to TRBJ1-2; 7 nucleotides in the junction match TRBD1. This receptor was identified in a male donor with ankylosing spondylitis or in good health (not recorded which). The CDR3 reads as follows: CASSPSADRATSYGYTF. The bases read TGTGCCAGCAGCCCCTCGGCAGACAGGGCCACATCGTATGGCTACACCTTC. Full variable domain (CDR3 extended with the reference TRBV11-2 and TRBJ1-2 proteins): EAGVAQSPRYKIIEKRQSVAFWCNPISGHATLYWYQQILGQGPKLLIQFQNNGVVDDSQLPKDRFSAERLKGVDSTLKIQPAKLEDSAVYLCASSPSADRATSYGYTFGSGTRLTVV.